This T cell receptor (beta chain) is drawn from a study of blood T cell repertoires in COVID-19 (dated by TCRdb to about 2020). Looking at the study overall: Collaborator samples came from the United States, Italy and Spain and covered acute and convalescent phases of COVID-19. The prospective study material was composed of cDNA or gDNA derived from T cells, B-cell-depleted T cells, or PBMCs. Subjects who had been exposed to COVID-19, were actively infected with it, or had recovered from it provided the deeply sampled blood TCRbeta repertoires that made up the dataset. A freely available public database, intended as a resource for researchers studying the immune response to SARS-CoV-2, is where the repertoires were released. Samples were obtained from the ongoing ImmuneRACE study (first 160 participants) and from approximately 1,200 subjects provided by 6 global collaborators. The sample metadata nearly always contained a de-identified subject ID, COVID-19 status, age in years and sex. Where available, HLA class I and class II types were obtained from metadata supplied by the sample provider rather than from assay-based typing.

The paper as a whole reports these results and caveats: The quantity of clinical and demographic metadata differed by source and by participant and was supplied without curation.

Reading from cysteine to phenylalanine, the CDR3 counts 15 amino acids. Here the CDR3 DNA is all that survives: 45 bases in frame from base 1. V loses 3 bases of germline sequence and J loses 1 base, and the interval between the two ends is 10 bases. Based on the germline V gene, the CDR1 and CDR2 sequences are SGHAT and FQNNGV. Whole blood was collected in K2EDTA tubes by collaborating institutions according to the institutions' own protocols. Collaborator samples were shipped for TCRbeta analysis as frozen whole blood, isolated PBMCs, or DNA extracted from either sample type. Turning to this clone: Its cognate antigen has yet to be identified. No per-base quality is available; no much larger clone lies one base away.

TCRbeta CDR3 regions were amplified from genomic DNA using the immunoSEQ Assay, a bias-controlled multiplex PCR. In the authors' own workflow: Within the assay, amplification of reference gene primers was used to estimate how many nucleated cells each sample contained. To quantify the absolute abundance of each unique TCRbeta CDR3 rearrangement, sequence reads were collapsed and filtered. Productive Simpson clonality was computed per sample as the square root of Simpson's diversity index over productive rearrangements. TCRdb stores this immuneACCESS table with in-frame sequences only. Part of the clones is absent; in the studies checked, under half of the shortfall reflects unresolved V genes, and no reason is known for the rest. The V and J calls and the clone size are those of that table, but D and trimming were determined from the DNA. For this sample there are around 100,000 clones; 70% to 85% appear just once. The biggest ten clones account for 24% of the sample.

The chain links TRBV11-2 with TRBJ2-1, and TRBD2 may be the D gene, going by 6 matching bases. This TCR came from a human donor in a cohort sampled during active COVID-19. The sequenced sample consisted of peripheral blood. DNA sequence: TGTGCCAGCAGCTTGGGGGGACGGTCCTACAATGAGCAGTTCTTC. It codes for CASSLGGRSYNEQFF.